Listed below are T cell receptor beta chains from one sample, sequenced in a study of blood T cell repertoires in COVID-19. Profiling relied on immunoSEQ multiplex PCR, and the TCRdb table lists in-frame clones only, not all of them. The sample lists approximately 260,000 clones, about 85% occurring once. Sequenced: peripheral blood. All receptors come from a man in his sixties who had recovered from COVID-19. Both conserved end residues are part of each CDR3. The D gene is left open where the match is weak. Only some rows state a clone size, as once, few, many or a class for expanded clones.

CDR3aa	CDR3nt	j_gene	d_gene	v_gene	abundance
CASRTAGLGNIQYF	TGTGCCAGCAGAACGGCGGGACTCGGAAACATTCAGTACTTC	TRBJ2-4	NA	TRBV28	NA
CASSMSPTGSGGAFTQYF	TGTGCCAGTAGTATGTCCCCCACCGGTAGCGGGGGGGCCTTTACGCAGTATTTT	TRBJ2-3	TRBD2	TRBV19	NA
CAWSSAAGGNSPLHF	TGTGCCTGGAGTAGTGCGGCAGGGGGCAATTCACCCCTCCACTTT	TRBJ1-6	TRBD1	TRBV30	NA
CASSKIGQGRTGELFF	TGTGCCAGCAGTAAAATCGGACAGGGGCGAACCGGGGAGCTGTTTTTT	TRBJ2-2	TRBD1	TRBV27	NA
CASSAAPWEGGRPQETQYF	TGTGCCAGCAGCGCCGCCCCTTGGGAGGGGGGACGCCCCCAAGAGACCCAGTACTTC	TRBJ2-5	NA	TRBV9	NA
CASSALDRGSNQPQHF	TGTGCCAGCAGTGCCCTCGACAGGGGCAGCAATCAGCCCCAGCATTTT	TRBJ1-5	TRBD1	TRBV6-1	NA
CASSINAGGTNEKLFF	TGTGCCAGTAGTATCAACGCAGGGGGCACTAATGAAAAACTGTTTTTT	TRBJ1-4	TRBD1	TRBV19	NA
CASSPSSGGYNEQFF	TGCGCCAGCAGCCCTTCTAGCGGGGGGTACAATGAGCAGTTCTTC	TRBJ2-1	TRBD2	TRBV5-1	NA
CATSRVGRGGETQYF	TGTGCCACCAGCAGAGTAGGGAGGGGAGGGGAGACCCAGTACTTC	TRBJ2-5	TRBD2	TRBV15	once
CASSLAGGNEKLFF	TGTGCCAGCAGCTTAGCGGGAGGTAATGAAAAACTGTTTTTT	TRBJ1-4	NA	TRBV7-9	NA
CASSPAPSSGNTIYF	TGCGCCAGCAGCCCGGCGCCTAGCTCTGGAAACACCATATATTTT	TRBJ1-3	NA	TRBV4-1	NA
CASSQPGQISNQPQHF	TGCGCCAGCAGCCAGCCGGGACAGATTAGCAATCAGCCCCAGCATTTT	TRBJ1-5	TRBD1	TRBV4-1	NA
CASRVHHGNIQYF	TGTGCCAGTAGAGTCCACCACGGGAACATTCAGTACTTC	TRBJ2-4	NA	TRBV19	once
CASSPTGQRSIALHF	TGTGCCAGCTCACCCACGGGACAACGTTCCATAGCCCTCCACTTT	TRBJ1-6	NA	TRBV18	NA
CASSIWDSGDTGELFF	TGTGCCAGTAGTATCTGGGACAGCGGAGACACCGGGGAGCTGTTTTTT	TRBJ2-2	TRBD1	TRBV19	once
CASSEVGHNEQFF	TGTGCCAGCAGCGAAGTGGGCCACAATGAGCAGTTCTTC	TRBJ2-1	NA	TRBV28	NA
CASSSRTSGGNQETQYF	TGTGCCAGCAGCTCCCGGACTAGCGGGGGCAACCAAGAGACCCAGTACTTC	TRBJ2-5	TRBD2	TRBV7-9	NA
CASSPGSLSGNTIYF	TGTGCCAGCAGCCCCGGGTCTCTCTCTGGAAACACCATATATTTT	TRBJ1-3	NA	TRBV7-8	NA
CASGLGQGYTEAFF	TGTGCTAGTGGTTTGGGACAGGGTTATACTGAAGCTTTCTTT	TRBJ1-1	TRBD1	TRBV12-5	NA
CASSVAYNGGANTGELFF	TGTGCCAGCAGCGTAGCTTATAACGGGGGTGCGAACACCGGGGAGCTGTTTTTT	TRBJ2-2	NA	TRBV9	NA
CASRDSVVTDTQYF	TGTGCCTCCCGGGATTCGGTCGTCACAGATACGCAGTATTTT	TRBJ2-3	NA	TRBV30	NA
CASSSTGSNEKLFF	TGCGCCAGCAGCTCGACAGGGTCTAATGAAAAACTGTTTTTT	TRBJ1-4	TRBD1	TRBV5-1	NA
CASSQRQGGMNTEAFF	TGTGCCAGCAGCCAACGGCAGGGGGGCATGAACACTGAAGCTTTCTTT	TRBJ1-1	TRBD1	TRBV3-1/TRBV3-2	NA
CASSLRGLVFSYEQYF	TGCGCCAGCAGCTTGAGGGGACTAGTTTTCTCCTACGAGCAGTACTTC	TRBJ2-7	TRBD2	TRBV5-1	NA
CASSPRSRNTEAFF	TGTGCCAGCTCACCCAGATCCAGGAACACTGAAGCTTTCTTT	TRBJ1-1	NA	TRBV18	NA
CASSEADRGGTEAFF	TGTGCCAGCAGTGAAGCAGACAGGGGAGGGACTGAAGCTTTCTTT	TRBJ1-1	TRBD1	TRBV6-1	NA
CASSPGQSMGNEQFF	TGTGCCAGCAGTCCGGGACAGAGTATGGGCAATGAGCAGTTCTTC	TRBJ2-1	TRBD1	TRBV27	NA
CASTGAPTDTQYF	TGTGCCAGCACAGGGGCTCCCACAGATACGCAGTATTTT	TRBJ2-3	NA	TRBV2	NA